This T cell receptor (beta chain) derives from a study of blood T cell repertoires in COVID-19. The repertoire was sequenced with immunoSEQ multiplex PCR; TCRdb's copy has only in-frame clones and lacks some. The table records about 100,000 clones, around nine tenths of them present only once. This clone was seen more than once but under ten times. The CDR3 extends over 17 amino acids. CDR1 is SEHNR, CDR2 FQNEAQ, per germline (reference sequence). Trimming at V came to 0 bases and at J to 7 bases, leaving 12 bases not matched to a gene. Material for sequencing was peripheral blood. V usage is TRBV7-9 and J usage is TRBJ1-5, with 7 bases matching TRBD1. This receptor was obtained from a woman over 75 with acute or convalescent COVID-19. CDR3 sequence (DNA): TGTGCCAGCAGCTTAGCGAGGCCCAGCAGGGGGAAACAGCCCCAGCATTTT. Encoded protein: CASSLARPSRGKQPQHF.